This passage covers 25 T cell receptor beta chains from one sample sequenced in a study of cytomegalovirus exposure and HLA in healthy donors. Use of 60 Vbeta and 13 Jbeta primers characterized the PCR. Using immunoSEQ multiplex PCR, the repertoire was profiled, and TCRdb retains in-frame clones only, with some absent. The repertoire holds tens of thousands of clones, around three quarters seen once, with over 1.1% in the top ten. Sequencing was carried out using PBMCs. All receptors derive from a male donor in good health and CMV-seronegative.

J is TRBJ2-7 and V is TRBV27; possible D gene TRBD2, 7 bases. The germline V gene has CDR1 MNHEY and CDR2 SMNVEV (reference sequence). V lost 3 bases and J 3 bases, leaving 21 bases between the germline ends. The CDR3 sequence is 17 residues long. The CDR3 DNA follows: TGTGCCAGCAGTTTTGGGGGGGCTTCCTCCGATCTCTACGAGCAGTACTTC. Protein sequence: CASSFGGASSDLYEQYF.

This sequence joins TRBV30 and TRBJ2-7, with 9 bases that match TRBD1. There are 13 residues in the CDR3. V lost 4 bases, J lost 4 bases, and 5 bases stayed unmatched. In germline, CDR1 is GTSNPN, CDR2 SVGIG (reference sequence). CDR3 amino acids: CAWKGDRVYEQYF. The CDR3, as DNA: TGTGCCTGGAAAGGGGACAGGGTTTACGAGCAGTACTTC.

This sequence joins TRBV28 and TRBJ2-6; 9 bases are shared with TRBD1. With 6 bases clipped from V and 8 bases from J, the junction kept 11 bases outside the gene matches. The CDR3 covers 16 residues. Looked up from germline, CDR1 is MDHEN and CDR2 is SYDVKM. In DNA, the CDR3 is TGTGCCAGCAGCGCCTTCCCCGGGACAGGGACCAACGTCCTGACTTTC. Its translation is CASSAFPGTGTNVLTF.

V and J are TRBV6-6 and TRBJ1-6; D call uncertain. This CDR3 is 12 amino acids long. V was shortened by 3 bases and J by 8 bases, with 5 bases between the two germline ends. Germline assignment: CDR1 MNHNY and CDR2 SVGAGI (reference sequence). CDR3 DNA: TGTGCCAGCAGTTATGCGGATTCACCCCTCCACTTT. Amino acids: CASSYADSPLHF.

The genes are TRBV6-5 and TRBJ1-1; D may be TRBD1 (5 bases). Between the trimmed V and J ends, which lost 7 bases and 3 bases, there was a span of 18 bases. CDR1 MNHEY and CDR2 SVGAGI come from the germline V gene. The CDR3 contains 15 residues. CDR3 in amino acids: CASTPRGRGDTEAFF. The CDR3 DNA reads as TGTGCCAGCACCCCTAGGGGCCGGGGGGACACTGAAGCTTTCTTT.

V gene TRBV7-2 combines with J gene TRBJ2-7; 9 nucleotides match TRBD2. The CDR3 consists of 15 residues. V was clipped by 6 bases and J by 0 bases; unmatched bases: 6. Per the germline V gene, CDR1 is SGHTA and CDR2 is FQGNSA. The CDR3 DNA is TGTGCCAGCAGGAAAGCGGGAGGCGGCTCCTACGAGCAGTACTTC. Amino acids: CASRKAGGGSYEQYF.

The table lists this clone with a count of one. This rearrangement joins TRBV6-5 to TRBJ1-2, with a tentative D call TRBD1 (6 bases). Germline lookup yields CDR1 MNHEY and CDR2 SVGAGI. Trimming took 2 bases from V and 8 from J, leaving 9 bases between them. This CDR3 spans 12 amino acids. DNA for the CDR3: TGTGCCAGCAGTTACCCGGACAGAGGCTACACCTTC. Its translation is CASSYPDRGYTF.

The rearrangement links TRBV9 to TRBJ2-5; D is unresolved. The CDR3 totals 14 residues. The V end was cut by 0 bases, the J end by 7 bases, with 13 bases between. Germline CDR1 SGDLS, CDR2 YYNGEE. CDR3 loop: CASSVGLASGTQYF. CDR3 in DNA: TGTGCCAGCAGCGTAGGGCTCGCGTCGGGGACCCAGTACTTC.

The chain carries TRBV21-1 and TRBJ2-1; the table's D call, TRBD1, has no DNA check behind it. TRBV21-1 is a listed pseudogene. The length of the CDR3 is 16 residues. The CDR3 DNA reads TGTGCCAGCAGCAAAGGTGACAGGGTATCCTACAATGAGCAGTTCTTC. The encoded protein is CASSKGDRVSYNEQFF.

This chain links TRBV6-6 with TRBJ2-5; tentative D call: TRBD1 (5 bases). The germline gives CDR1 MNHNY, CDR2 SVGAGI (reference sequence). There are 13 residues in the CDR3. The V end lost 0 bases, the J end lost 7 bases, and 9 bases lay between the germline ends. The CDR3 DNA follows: TGTGCCAGCAGTTACTCTCCAACAGGGACCCAGTACTTC. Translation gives CASSYSPTGTQYF.

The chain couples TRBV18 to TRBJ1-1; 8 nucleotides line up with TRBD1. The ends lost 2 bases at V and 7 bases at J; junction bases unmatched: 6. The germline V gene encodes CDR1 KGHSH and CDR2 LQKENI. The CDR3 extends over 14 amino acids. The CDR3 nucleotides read TGTGCCAGCTCACCAATATCAGGACAGGGTGAAGCTTTCTTT. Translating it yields CASSPISGQGEAFF.

In DNA form, the CDR3 reads TGTGCCAGTCTCCCGACAGTCTCTGGAAACACCATATATTTT. Translating it yields CASLPTVSGNTIYF. The V gene is TRBV19, the J gene TRBJ1-3; weak D call: TRBD1 (5 bases). V dropped 8 bases and J dropped 0 bases, with 11 bases sitting between them. CDR3 length: 14 residues. The germline CDR1 and CDR2 sequences are LNHDA and SQIVND (reference sequence). The whole variable domain, remainder taken from reference TRBV19 and TRBJ1-3, is DGGITQSPKYLFRKEGQNVTLSCEQNLNHDAMYWYRQDPGQGLRLIYYSQIVNDFQKGDIAEGYSVSREKKESFPLTVTSAQKNPTAFYLCASLPTVSGNTIYFGEGSWLTVV.

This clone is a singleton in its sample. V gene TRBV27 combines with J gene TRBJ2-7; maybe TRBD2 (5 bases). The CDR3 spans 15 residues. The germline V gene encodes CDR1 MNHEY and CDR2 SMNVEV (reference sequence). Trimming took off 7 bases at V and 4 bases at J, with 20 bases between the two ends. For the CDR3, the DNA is TGTGCCAGCATGGGATGGCGGGCCAAGGTTTACGAGCAGTACTTC. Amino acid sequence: CASMGWRAKVYEQYF.

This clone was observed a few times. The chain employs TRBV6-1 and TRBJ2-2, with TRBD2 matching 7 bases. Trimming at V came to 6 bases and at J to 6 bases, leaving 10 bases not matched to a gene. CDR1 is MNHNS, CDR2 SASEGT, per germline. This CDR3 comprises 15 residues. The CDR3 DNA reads TGTGCCAGCAGCAGACTAGCTTCTGAGTCCGGGGAGCTGTTTTTT. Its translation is CASSRLASESGELFF.

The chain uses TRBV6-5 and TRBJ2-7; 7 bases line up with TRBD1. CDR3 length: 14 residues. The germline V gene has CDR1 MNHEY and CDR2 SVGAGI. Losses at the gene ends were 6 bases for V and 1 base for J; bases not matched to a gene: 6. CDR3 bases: TGTGCCAGCAGACCCCGACAGGGATCCTACGAGCAGTACTTC. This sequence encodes CASRPRQGSYEQYF.

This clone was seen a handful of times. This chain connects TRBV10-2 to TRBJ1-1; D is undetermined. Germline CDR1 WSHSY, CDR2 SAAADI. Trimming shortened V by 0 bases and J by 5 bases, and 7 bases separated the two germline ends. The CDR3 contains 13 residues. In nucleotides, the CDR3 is TGCGCCAGCAGTGAGTCCCCACGGACTGAAGCTTTCTTT. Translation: CASSESPRTEAFF.

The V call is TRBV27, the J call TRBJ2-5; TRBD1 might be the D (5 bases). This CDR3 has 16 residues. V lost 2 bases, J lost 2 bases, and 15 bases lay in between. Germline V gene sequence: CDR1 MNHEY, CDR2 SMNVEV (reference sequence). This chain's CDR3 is CASSLGWTRGQETQYF. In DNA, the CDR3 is TGTGCCAGCAGTTTAGGGTGGACAAGGGGTCAAGAGACCCAGTACTTC.

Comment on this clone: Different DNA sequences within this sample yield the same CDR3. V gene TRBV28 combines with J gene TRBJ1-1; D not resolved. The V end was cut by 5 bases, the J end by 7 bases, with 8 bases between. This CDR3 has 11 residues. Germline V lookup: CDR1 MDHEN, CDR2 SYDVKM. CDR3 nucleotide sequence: TGTGCCAGCAGTCCCCGAGGTGAAGCTTTCTTT. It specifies CASSPRGEAFF.

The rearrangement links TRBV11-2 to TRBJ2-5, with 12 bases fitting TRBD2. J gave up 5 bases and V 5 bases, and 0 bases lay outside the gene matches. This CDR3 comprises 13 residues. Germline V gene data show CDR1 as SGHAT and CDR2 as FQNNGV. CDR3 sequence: CASSGLAGETQYF. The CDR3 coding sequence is TGTGCCAGCAGCGGACTAGCGGGGGAGACCCAGTACTTC.

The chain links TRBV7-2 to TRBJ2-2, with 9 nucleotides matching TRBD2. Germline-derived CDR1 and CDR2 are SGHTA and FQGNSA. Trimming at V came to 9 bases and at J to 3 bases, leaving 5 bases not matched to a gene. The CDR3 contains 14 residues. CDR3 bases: TGTGCCAGTAAGACTAGCGGTTACACCGGGGAGCTGTTTTTT. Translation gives CASKTSGYTGELFF.

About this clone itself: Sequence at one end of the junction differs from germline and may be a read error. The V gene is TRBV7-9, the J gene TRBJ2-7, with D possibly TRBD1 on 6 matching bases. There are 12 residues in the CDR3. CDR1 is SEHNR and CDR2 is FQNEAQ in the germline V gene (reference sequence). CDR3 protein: CSSSLQGNEQYF. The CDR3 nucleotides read TGTTCCAGCAGCCTCCAGGGGAACGAGCAGTACTTC.

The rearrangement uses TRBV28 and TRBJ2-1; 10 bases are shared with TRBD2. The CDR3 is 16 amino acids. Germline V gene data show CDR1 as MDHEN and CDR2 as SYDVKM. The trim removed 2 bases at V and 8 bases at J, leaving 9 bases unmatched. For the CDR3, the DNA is TGTGCCAGCAGTTTAGTAGGGACTAGCGTCCGCGATGAGCAGTTCTTC. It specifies CASSLVGTSVRDEQFF.

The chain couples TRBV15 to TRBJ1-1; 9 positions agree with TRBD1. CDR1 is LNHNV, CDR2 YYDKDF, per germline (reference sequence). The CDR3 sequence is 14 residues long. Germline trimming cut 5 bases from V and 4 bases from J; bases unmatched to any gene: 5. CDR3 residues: CATSAGQGVTEAFF. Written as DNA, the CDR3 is TGTGCCACCAGCGCGGGACAGGGAGTCACTGAAGCTTTCTTT.

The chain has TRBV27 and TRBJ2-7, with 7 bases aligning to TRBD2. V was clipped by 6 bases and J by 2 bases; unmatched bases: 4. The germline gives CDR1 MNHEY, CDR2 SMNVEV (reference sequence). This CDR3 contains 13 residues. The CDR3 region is CASSRDYAYEQYF. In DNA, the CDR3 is TGTGCCAGCAGCCGGGACTACGCCTACGAGCAGTACTTC.

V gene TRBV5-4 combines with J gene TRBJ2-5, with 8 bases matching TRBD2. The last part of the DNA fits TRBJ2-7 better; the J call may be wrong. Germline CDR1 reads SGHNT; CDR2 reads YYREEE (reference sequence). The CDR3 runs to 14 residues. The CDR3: CASSSSGIGYEQYF. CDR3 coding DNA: TGTGCCAGCAGCAGTAGCGGGATTGGCTACGAGCAGTACTTC.